These 29 T cell receptor beta chains originate from one sample sequenced in a study of blood T cell repertoires in COVID-19. The repertoire was sequenced with immunoSEQ multiplex PCR; TCRdb's copy has only in-frame clones and lacks some. The table lists roughly 160,000 clones, 83% of them singletons. Material: peripheral blood. The receptors shown here come from an elderly woman with acute or convalescent COVID-19.

The J gene is TRBJ2-1, the V gene TRBV5-1; 8 bases match TRBD1. CDR1 and CDR2 (germline): SGHRS, YFSETQ. V was clipped by 0 bases and J by 6 bases; unmatched bases: 8. The CDR3 runs 16 residues. The CDR3 coding sequence is TGCGCCAGCAGCTTGGGGGCAGGGGGCGGGTTCAATGAGCAGTTCTTC. Translation gives CASSLGAGGGFNEQFF.

The rearrangement joins TRBV18 to TRBJ1-2, with TRBD1 identical over 11 bases. The CDR3 runs to 13 residues. Germline lookup yields CDR1 KGHSH and CDR2 LQKENI. V shed 3 bases and J 7 bases; nucleotides not matched to a gene: 1. The chain's CDR3 is CASSPGTGGGYTF. The CDR3 DNA reads as TGTGCCAGCTCACCTGGGACAGGGGGTGGCTACACCTTC.

This sequence joins TRBV7-2 and TRBJ1-2, with D perhaps matching TRBD1 (6 bases). The germline V gene has CDR1 SGHTA and CDR2 FQGNSA. V was shortened by 5 bases and J by 6 bases, with 19 bases between the two germline ends. The CDR3 sequence is 15 residues long. CDR3 sequence (DNA): TGTGCCAGCAGCCCATCCAGGGGTCCAATAGATGGCTACACCTTC. It yields the protein CASSPSRGPIDGYTF. Supplemented by reference TRBV7-2 and TRBJ1-2, the full variable domain reads GAGVSQSPSNKVTEKGKDVELRCDPISGHTALYWYRQSLGQGLEFLIYFQGNSAPDKSGLPSDRFSAERTGGSVSTLTIQRTQQEDSAVYLCASSPSRGPIDGYTFGSGTRLTVV.

The gene calls are TRBV7-3 and TRBJ1-2; D may be TRBD1 (6 bases). Between the trimmed V and J ends, which lost 6 bases and 8 bases, there was a span of 16 bases. Germline assignment: CDR1 SGHTA and CDR2 FQGTGA. The CDR3 loop spans 13 amino acids. The CDR3 loop reads CASSYPGARGYTF. As DNA, the CDR3 is TGTGCCAGCAGTTATCCAGGGGCTCGGGGCTACACCTTC.

This clone was picked up one time. The chain joins TRBV3-1 (or the pseudogene TRBV3-2) to TRBJ2-1; tentatively, D is TRBD2 (5 bases). The CDR3 loop spans 15 amino acids. Germline loops: CDR1 LGHDT, CDR2 YNNKEL (reference sequence). The V and J ends lost 4 bases and 5 bases respectively, with 15 bases between them. CDR3: CASSLGLANNNEQFF. The CDR3 DNA is TGTGCCAGCAGCCTGGGATTAGCGAACAACAATGAGCAGTTCTTC.

The rearrangement links TRBV7-2 to TRBJ1-2, with D hard to call. Deletions cut 1 base from V and 3 bases from J, with 15 bases between. In germline, CDR1 is SGHTA, CDR2 FQGNSA. The CDR3 is made up of 16 amino acids. CDR3 nucleotide sequence: TGTGCCAGCAGCTTAGGAGCTACCGCGCGGGACTATGGCTACACCTTC. Translation: CASSLGATARDYGYTF.

In its sample, this clone was seen a few times. J is TRBJ2-5 and V is TRBV7-2, with a weak D call TRBD2 (6 bases). V lost 5 bases and J lost 7, with 14 bases in between. The germline CDR1 and CDR2 sequences are SGHTA and FQGNSA. The CDR3 has 13 amino acids. The CDR3 loop reads CASSQDYWGTQYF. Here the CDR3 DNA reads TGTGCCAGCAGCCAGGACTACTGGGGGACCCAGTACTTC.

The V call is TRBV28, the J call TRBJ1-6; TRBD1 matches 9 bases. Germline values: CDR1 MDHEN, CDR2 SYDVKM. V shed 3 bases, J shed 14 bases, and the junction held 11 bases outside the gene matches. CDR3 size: 15 residues. The CDR3: CASSFIGQGPTTLHF. CDR3 in DNA: TGTGCCAGCAGTTTCATCGGACAGGGGCCCACGACCCTCCACTTT.

The chain has TRBV5-4 and TRBJ1-1, with TRBD1 matching over 10 bases. The junction had 7 bases not matched to a gene; V was cut back by 1 base and J by 4 bases. This CDR3 comprises 16 residues. Looked up from germline, CDR1 is SGHNT and CDR2 is YYREEE (reference sequence). CDR3 in DNA: TGTGCCAGCAGCTTGAGGACAGGGGGTTTGATCACTGAAGCTTTCTTT. Translated, it gives CASSLRTGGLITEAFF.

Many counts were recorded for this clone. The chain employs TRBV28 and TRBJ1-1; D is perhaps TRBD1 (5 bases). Deletions cut 4 bases from V and 10 bases from J, with 10 bases between. The germline V gene has CDR1 MDHEN and CDR2 SYDVKM. The CDR3 runs to 11 residues. The CDR3 region has the DNA TGTGCCAGCAGTTCGGTAAGGGGAGCTTTCTTT. Translating gives CASSSVRGAFF.

The V gene is TRBV28, the J gene TRBJ2-3, with D maybe TRBD2 (6 bases). Germline V gives CDR1 MDHEN, CDR2 SYDVKM. V lost 5 bases and J 3 bases, leaving 33 bases between the germline ends. This CDR3 has 21 amino acids. CDR3 DNA: TGTGCCAGCAGTCCGAATTCGGGGGTTTGGGGTTTCAGGTCCCCTACAGATACGCAGTATTTT. Translating gives CASSPNSGVWGFRSPTDTQYF.

The chain combines TRBV7-2 with TRBJ1-1; D may be TRBD1 (6 bases). Trimming shortened V by 2 bases and J by 6 bases, and 13 bases separated the two germline ends. Germline-derived CDR1 and CDR2 are SGHTA and FQGNSA. CDR3 length: 14 residues. The CDR3 sequence: CASSLTGQSPEAFF. In nucleotides, the CDR3 is TGTGCCAGCAGCTTAACAGGACAGAGCCCTGAAGCTTTCTTT.

In the case of this clone: Other DNA sequences from this sample encode an identical CDR3 as well. The chain uses TRBV18 and TRBJ1-1; D perhaps matches TRBD1 (5 bases). Looked up from germline, CDR1 is KGHSH and CDR2 is LQKENI. This CDR3 is built from 14 residues. The germline V and J ends were trimmed by 1 base and 5 bases, with 11 bases remaining between them. CDR3 sequence: CASSPQGVGTEAFF. The CDR3 DNA sequence: TGTGCCAGCTCACCACAAGGGGTGGGAACTGAAGCTTTCTTT.

The genes are TRBV7-2 and TRBJ2-4, with a possible D match to TRBD1 (5 bases). Germline V gives CDR1 SGHTA, CDR2 FQGNSA. This CDR3 is 15 amino acids long. The V end lost 1 base, the J end lost 14 bases, and 21 bases lay between the germline ends. Here the CDR3 reads CASSLGGAQFQGEYF. The CDR3 DNA sequence: TGTGCCAGCAGCTTAGGGGGTGCACAGTTTCAAGGGGAGTACTTC.

This clone came up once. The chain links TRBV5-1 to TRBJ2-1; TRBD1 might be the D (6 bases). The V end was cut by 7 bases, the J end by 0 bases, with 26 bases between. Looked up from germline, CDR1 is SGHRS and CDR2 is YFSETQ. The length of the CDR3 is 19 residues. The chain's CDR3 is CASFQGPFFTTNSYNEQFF. The CDR3 DNA is TGCGCCAGCTTCCAGGGGCCTTTTTTTACCACTAACTCCTACAATGAGCAGTTCTTC.

A single count supports this clone. This chain joins TRBV30 and TRBJ2-7; no definite D call. Trimming took 2 bases from V and 4 from J, leaving 9 bases between them. This CDR3 contains 12 residues. The germline gives CDR1 GTSNPN, CDR2 SVGIG (reference sequence). CDR3 loop: CAWSPTMYEQYF. The CDR3, as DNA: TGTGCCTGGAGTCCCACTATGTACGAGCAGTACTTC. Combining the CDR3 with reference TRBV30 and TRBJ2-7 gives the whole variable domain SQTIHQWPATLVQPVGSPLSLECTVEGTSNPNLYWYRQAAGRGLQLLFYSVGIGQISSEVPQNLSASRPQDRQFILSSKKLLLSDSGFYLCAWSPTMYEQYFGPGTRLTVT.

The V gene is TRBV11-2, the J gene TRBJ2-1; 8 nucleotides align to TRBD2. Germline V lookup: CDR1 SGHAT, CDR2 FQNNGV. Losses at the gene ends were 7 bases for V and 10 bases for J; bases not matched to a gene: 15. This CDR3 is built from 15 residues. CDR3 sequence: CASNPTSGPRGEQFF. CDR3 in DNA: TGTGCCAGCAACCCTACTAGCGGCCCGAGGGGAGAGCAGTTCTTC.

The J gene is TRBJ1-2, the V gene TRBV29-1, with TRBD1 matching 11 bases. Trimming removed 7 bases from V and 7 bases from J; junction bases left unmatched: 8. CDR1 is SQVTM and CDR2 is ANQGSEA in the germline V gene. CDR3 length: 13 amino acids. CDR3 region: CSAYRDRGSGYTF. The CDR3 coding sequence is TGCAGCGCCTATAGGGACAGGGGGTCTGGCTACACCTTC.

The chain joins TRBV2 to TRBJ2-7; D is uncertain. Germline V gives CDR1 SNHLY, CDR2 FYNNEI. The CDR3 is 13 amino acids. Trimming pared 7 bases from V and 6 bases from J, leaving 16 bases between. CDR3 sequence reads: CASKSQDLGEQYF. In DNA, the CDR3 is TGTGCCAGCAAGTCCCAGGATCTTGGCGAGCAGTACTTC.

The CDR3 reads CASSDTRDRGSTDTQYF. The CDR3 DNA sequence: TGTGCCAGCAGTGACACCAGGGACAGGGGGAGCACAGATACGCAGTATTTT. The V call is TRBV25-1, the J call TRBJ2-3, with 11 positions matching TRBD1. V trimming: 3 bases; J trimming: 0 bases; junction bases outside the gene matches: 5. CDR1 is MGHDK and CDR2 is SYGVNS in the germline V gene. There are 17 residues in the CDR3.

This chain uses TRBV2 with TRBJ2-2; 10 bases fit TRBD2. The CDR3 runs 16 residues. From germline, CDR1 is SNHLY and CDR2 FYNNEI. The J segment lost 5 bases and the V segment lost 2 bases, leaving 5 bases of the junction unmatched. The DNA of the CDR3 is TGTGCCAGCAGTGAAAGGCTAGCGGGAGATACCGGGGAGCTGTTTTTT. Translated, it gives CASSERLAGDTGELFF.

As regards this clone: The same CDR3 also results from other DNA sequences found in this sample. The J gene is TRBJ1-2, the V gene TRBV7-2; no firm D call. Germline CDR1 SGHTA, CDR2 FQGNSA. Trimming shortened V by 1 base and J by 4 bases, and 16 bases separated the two germline ends. CDR3 length equals 16 residues. This chain's CDR3 is CASSLGGPAAGYGYTF. The CDR3 DNA is TGTGCCAGCAGCTTAGGTGGGCCGGCGGCGGGCTATGGCTACACCTTC.

The chain carries TRBV27 and TRBJ2-2, with a tentative D call TRBD2 (6 bases). The V gene's germline CDR1 is MNHEY and CDR2 SMNVEV (reference sequence). CDR3 length equals 17 residues. V shed 6 bases and J shed 0 bases, with 17 bases lying between them. The CDR3 sequence is CASSTGGSVSNTGELFF. The DNA for the CDR3 is TGTGCCAGCAGCACTGGGGGGAGTGTTTCGAACACCGGGGAGCTGTTTTTT.

The gene calls are TRBV18 and TRBJ1-5; D uncertain. Germline-derived CDR1 and CDR2 are KGHSH and LQKENI. Deletions cut 3 bases from V and 2 bases from J, with 11 bases between. The CDR3 is 15 amino acids. The CDR3 coding sequence is TGTGCCAGCTCACCGTCCGGGCGGGGCAATCAGCCCCAGCATTTT. It codes for CASSPSGRGNQPQHF.

The V gene is TRBV4-1, the J gene TRBJ1-3, with 7 bases matching TRBD1. Germline assignment: CDR1 MGHRA and CDR2 YSYEKL. V dropped 8 bases and J dropped 2; count of bases not matched to a gene: 9. The CDR3 has 15 amino acids. The chain's CDR3 is CASQGQIRPGNTIYF. The DNA of the CDR3 is TGCGCCAGCCAGGGACAGATCCGACCTGGAAACACCATATATTTT.

The rearrangement joins TRBV12-3 or TRBV12-4 to TRBJ2-5; no clear D. Trimming cost V 2 bases and J 5 bases, with 9 bases left between them. The CDR3 is 13 amino acids. CDR3 coding DNA: TGTGCCAGCAGTTTATGGGCGACGGAGACCCAGTACTTC. It yields the protein CASSLWATETQYF.

The chain recombines TRBV29-1 with TRBJ2-5, with a weak D call TRBD1 (5 bases). V shed 4 bases and J shed 0 bases, with 6 bases lying between them. Looked up from germline, CDR1 is SQVTM and CDR2 is ANQGSEA. The CDR3 is 12 residues long. This chain's CDR3 is CSVGQNQETQYF. For the CDR3, the DNA is TGCAGCGTTGGACAGAACCAAGAGACCCAGTACTTC.

The chain recombines TRBV19 with TRBJ1-2, with D tentatively TRBD1 (6 bases). CDR1 LNHDA and CDR2 SQIVND come from the germline V gene (reference sequence). CDR3 size: 11 residues. Between the trimmed V and J ends, which lost 11 bases and 7 bases, there was a span of 14 bases. CDR3 nucleotide sequence: TGTGCCGGGGCGGGGGCCAGTGGCTACACCTTC. It is translated as CAGAGASGYTF.

This chain joins TRBV6-2 or TRBV6-3 and TRBJ1-2, with no clear D. The germline gives CDR1 MNHEY, CDR2 SVGEGT. V dropped 5 bases and J dropped 4 bases, with 20 bases sitting between them. This CDR3 contains 16 residues. CDR3 bases: TGTGCCAGCAGTCCCGAGGCGCGGCGCAGCGCCTATGGCTACACCTTC. Residues: CASSPEARRSAYGYTF.